One sample yielded the 30 T cell receptor beta chains listed below, sequenced in a study of cytomegalovirus exposure and HLA in healthy donors. PCR used 60 Vbeta primers and 13 Jbeta primers. Produced via immunoSEQ multiplex PCR; TCRdb's table is partial and in-frame only. The profile shows 250,000 to 350,000 clones, approximately 70% of them singletons. Specimen: PBMCs. The source of these receptors is a female donor in good health and CMV-seronegative.

This chain connects TRBV4-2 to TRBJ2-7, with TRBD2 matching 9 bases. The CDR3 runs 14 residues. J gave up 5 bases and V 6 bases, and 8 bases lay outside the gene matches. The germline gives CDR1 LGHNA, CDR2 YNFKEQ. The CDR3 is CASRLSGSLDEQYF. CDR3 nucleotide sequence: TGTGCCAGCAGGCTTAGCGGGAGTCTGGACGAGCAGTACTTC.

This sequence joins TRBV6-1 and TRBJ2-2; 7 bases match TRBD1. V trimming: 2 bases; J trimming: 4 bases; junction bases outside the gene matches: 4. Germline lookup yields CDR1 MNHNS and CDR2 SASEGT. This CDR3 region has 15 residues. The CDR3 DNA reads TGTGCCAGCAGTGAACTGACAGGGATCACCGGGGAGCTGTTTTTT. This gives the protein CASSELTGITGELFF.

J is TRBJ2-2 and V is TRBV11-3; perhaps TRBD2 as D (5 bases). The germline gives CDR1 SGHNT, CDR2 YENEEA. V lost 0 bases and J lost 4, with 9 bases in between. The CDR3 spans 15 residues. DNA of the CDR3: TGTGCCAGCAGCTTAGACGGGGTGGGCACCGGGGAGCTGTTTTTT. It yields the protein CASSLDGVGTGELFF.

This sequence joins TRBV4-1 and TRBJ2-7; 11 bases are a match to TRBD1. Germline V gene lookup returns CDR1 MGHRA and CDR2 YSYEKL. The trim removed 3 bases at V and 7 bases at J, leaving 11 bases unmatched. This CDR3 is 16 amino acids long. CDR3: CASSQPDRGPIGEQYF. The CDR3 nucleotides are TGCGCCAGCAGCCAGCCGGACAGGGGGCCCATTGGGGAGCAGTACTTC.

The chain combines TRBV10-1 with TRBJ2-2; possible D gene TRBD2, 8 bases. The ends were cut back, 7 bases at V and 5 bases at J, with 29 bases in the middle. Germline CDR1 is WNHNN and CDR2 is SYGVQD (reference sequence). CDR3 length: 19 residues. The CDR3, as DNA: TGCGCCAGCAATAGACAGGGTGGTAAACGGGAGGGCCTAACCGGGGAGCTGTTTTTT. The encoded protein is CASNRQGGKREGLTGELFF.

The gene calls are TRBV11-2 and TRBJ2-3; D is unresolved. The V gene's germline CDR1 is SGHAT and CDR2 FQNNGV. Trimming cost V 0 bases and J 7 bases, with 11 bases left between them. The CDR3 totals 14 residues. The CDR3 region has the DNA TGTGCCAGCAGCTTAGATCTCGACACCTATACGCAGTATTTT. Translating gives CASSLDLDTYTQYF. The complete variable domain, with remaining parts taken from reference TRBV11-2 and TRBJ2-3, reads EAGVAQSPRYKIIEKRQSVAFWCNPISGHATLYWYQQILGQGPKLLIQFQNNGVVDDSQLPKDRFSAERLKGVDSTLKIQPAKLEDSAVYLCASSLDLDTYTQYFGPGTRLTVL.

The chain is built from TRBV6-6 and TRBJ1-1, with D maybe TRBD1 (6 bases). This CDR3 has 15 residues. Germline lookup yields CDR1 MNHNY and CDR2 SVGAGI (reference sequence). Trimming took off 0 bases at V and 2 bases at J, with 10 bases between the two ends. In nucleotides, the CDR3 is TGTGCCAGCAGTTACTCGAGGACAGCAAACACTGAAGCTTTCTTT. Translation: CASSYSRTANTEAFF.

The chain links TRBV6-1 to TRBJ2-7; TRBD2 might be the D (6 bases). Germline V CDR1 and CDR2: MNHNS, SASEGT. The V end lost 3 bases, the J end lost 1 base, and 13 bases lay between the germline ends. The CDR3 extends over 15 amino acids. CDR3 loop: CASSDRASASYEQYF. CDR3 nucleotides: TGTGCCAGCAGTGATAGAGCTAGCGCTTCCTACGAGCAGTACTTC.

The rearrangement links TRBV2 to TRBJ2-5, with D maybe TRBD2 (7 bases). Trimming took off 11 bases at V and 1 base at J, with 20 bases between the two ends. CDR3 length: 15 residues. CDR1 is SNHLY, CDR2 FYNNEI, per germline. The CDR3 nucleotides are TGTGCCCTAATGGGGGGGCGGGAACCCCAAGAGACCCAGTACTTC. It codes for CALMGGREPQETQYF.

Here the CDR3 reads CASSLGGLAGGPGTDTQYF. DNA for the CDR3: TGTGCCAGCAGTTTAGGGGGCTTAGCGGGAGGGCCGGGCACAGATACGCAGTATTTT. The chain carries TRBV28 and TRBJ2-3; 11 positions match TRBD2. Germline V CDR1 and CDR2: MDHEN, SYDVKM. V lost 2 bases and J lost 1; bases outside the gene matches: 11. CDR3 length: 19 residues.

The rearrangement joins TRBV30 to TRBJ2-1; 7 bases fit TRBD1. This CDR3 spans 11 amino acids. V lost 5 bases, J lost 7 bases, and 2 bases stayed unmatched. Per germline, CDR1 GTSNPN and CDR2 SVGIG (reference sequence). The CDR3 loop reads CAWAGGNEQFF. The CDR3 region has the DNA TGTGCCTGGGCAGGGGGAAATGAGCAGTTCTTC.

The chain employs TRBV7-9 and TRBJ1-2; 8 bases line up with TRBD1. The germline gives CDR1 SEHNR, CDR2 FQNEAQ (reference sequence). The CDR3 length is 14 residues. With 0 bases clipped from V and 13 bases from J, the junction kept 10 bases outside the gene matches. CDR3 DNA: TGTGCCAGCAGCTTAGCGCTACCCGGACAGGGCATCACCTTC. This codes for CASSLALPGQGITF.

The chain combines TRBV5-6 with TRBJ2-7, with D unresolved. In germline, CDR1 is SGHDT, CDR2 YYEEEE. Deletions cut 0 bases from V and 0 bases from J, with 7 bases between. This CDR3 contains 14 residues. CDR3 bases: TGTGCCAGCAGCTTGGTGGCAGACTCCTACGAGCAGTACTTC. It encodes CASSLVADSYEQYF.

V gene TRBV29-1 combines with J gene TRBJ1-2; possible D gene TRBD1, 5 bases. CDR1 is SQVTM, CDR2 ANQGSEA, per germline. Trimming took 4 bases from V and 6 from J, leaving 18 bases between them. The CDR3 consists of 14 residues. CDR3 protein: CSVAQRGDAHGYTF. In nucleotides, the CDR3 is TGCAGCGTTGCCCAGCGGGGGGACGCACATGGCTACACCTTC. Full variable domain (missing parts from reference TRBV29-1 and TRBJ1-2): SAVISQKPSRDICQRGTSLTIQCQVDSQVTMMFWYRQQPGQSLTLIATANQGSEATYESGFVIDKFPISRPNLTFSTLTVSNMSPEDSSIYLCSVAQRGDAHGYTFGSGTRLTVV.

The genes are TRBV28 and TRBJ2-7; no clear D. This CDR3 is 13 amino acids long. From germline, CDR1 is MDHEN and CDR2 SYDVKM. V was clipped by 2 bases and J by 1 base, with 6 bases between them. The CDR3 protein is CASSLMSSYEQYF. In DNA, the CDR3 is TGTGCCAGCAGTTTAATGTCTTCCTACGAGCAGTACTTC.

This clone was picked up a small number of times. The chain links TRBV20-1 to TRBJ1-2; D is ambiguous. The V end lost 5 bases, the J end lost 13 bases, and 14 bases lay between the germline ends. The CDR3 loop spans 10 amino acids. Looked up from germline, CDR1 is DFQATT and CDR2 is SNEGSKA (reference sequence). The CDR3, as DNA: TGCAGTGCTTTCGGGGAAAGGGTCACCTTC. This codes for CSAFGERVTF.

The chain joins TRBV10-2 to TRBJ2-7; 10 nucleotides line up with TRBD2. The trim removed 8 bases at V and 2 bases at J, leaving 3 bases unmatched. Germline CDR1 and CDR2: WSHSY and SAAADI. The CDR3 has 13 residues. The CDR3 loop reads CASQLAGAYEQYF. The DNA for the CDR3 is TGCGCCAGCCAGCTAGCGGGGGCCTACGAGCAGTACTTC.

The V call is TRBV28, the J call TRBJ1-2; 8 bases map to TRBD1. V lost 5 bases to trimming and J lost 3 bases; unmatched junction nucleotides: 8. CDR3 size: 15 residues. The germline gives CDR1 MDHEN, CDR2 SYDVKM. DNA of the CDR3: TGTGCCAGCAGTCCCTCGACAGGGGCTTACTATGGCTACACCTTC. Its protein is CASSPSTGAYYGYTF.

As regards this clone: Other DNA sequences in the same sample also yield this CDR3. V and J are TRBV11-2 and TRBJ2-3; 10 bases fit TRBD1. With 4 bases clipped from V and 4 bases from J, the junction kept 2 bases outside the gene matches. Germline V gene data show CDR1 as SGHAT and CDR2 as FQNNGV. CDR3 length: 14 amino acids. The CDR3 reads CASSSTGGADTQYF. DNA for the CDR3: TGTGCCAGCAGCTCGACAGGGGGCGCAGATACGCAGTATTTT.

V and J are TRBV27 and TRBJ2-7, with D perhaps TRBD1 (6 bases). With 8 bases removed from V and 2 bases from J, the gap between germline ends came to 19 bases. Germline V lookup: CDR1 MNHEY, CDR2 SMNVEV (reference sequence). The CDR3 runs 15 residues. The CDR3 reads CASRLVAGDPYEQYF. CDR3 DNA: TGTGCCAGCCGCTTGGTTGCAGGGGACCCCTACGAGCAGTACTTC.

This chain links TRBV7-9 with TRBJ2-7; 9 bases line up with TRBD1. In germline, CDR1 is SEHNR, CDR2 FQNEAQ (reference sequence). The V gene end was trimmed by 5 bases and the J gene end by 5 bases; junction bases not matched to a gene: 7. This CDR3 contains 14 residues. The chain's CDR3 is CASSPRTGDNEQYF. The CDR3 DNA sequence: TGTGCCAGCAGCCCCCGGACAGGGGACAACGAGCAGTACTTC.

The V and J genes are TRBV29-1 and TRBJ2-7; 8 bases are a match to TRBD1. Trimming removed 4 bases from V and 2 bases from J; junction bases left unmatched: 4. CDR3 size: 13 residues. Germline-derived CDR1 and CDR2 are SQVTM and ANQGSEA. Written as DNA, the CDR3 is TGCAGCGTTGTAACAGGGGGGACCTACGAGCAGTACTTC. This translates into CSVVTGGTYEQYF.

This rearrangement joins TRBV6-5 to TRBJ2-1; 7 nucleotides align to TRBD2. CDR3 length: 15 amino acids. Germline loops: CDR1 MNHEY, CDR2 SVGAGI. The V and J ends lost 11 bases and 1 base, in that order; junction bases with no gene match: 11. The CDR3 reads CAVGTTQLSYNEQFF. The CDR3 bases are TGTGCCGTCGGGACTACCCAACTATCCTACAATGAGCAGTTCTTC.

The chain uses TRBV11-3 and TRBJ2-3; D might be TRBD2 (6 bases). Trimming took 2 bases from V and 4 from J, leaving 22 bases between them. The CDR3 loop spans 18 amino acids. Germline CDR1 reads SGHNT; CDR2 reads YENEEA. The CDR3 is CASSLWVPSVEPADTQYF. CDR3 coding DNA: TGTGCCAGCAGCTTATGGGTCCCTAGCGTCGAGCCGGCAGATACGCAGTATTTT.

The chain links TRBV30 to TRBJ2-7; 10 nucleotides line up with TRBD1. The junction had 13 bases not matched to a gene; V was cut back by 5 bases and J by 3 bases. The CDR3 runs 16 residues. The V gene's germline CDR1 is GTSNPN and CDR2 SVGIG (reference sequence). The DNA of the CDR3 is TGTGCCTGGGAGTCTAACGGGGACAGGGGTTTCTACGAGCAGTACTTC. Residues: CAWESNGDRGFYEQYF.

The rearrangement joins TRBV9 to TRBJ2-5; D unresolved. Germline-derived CDR1 and CDR2 are SGDLS and YYNGEE. V lost 3 bases and J 7 bases, leaving 13 bases between the germline ends. The CDR3 sequence is 13 residues long. The CDR3: CASSAQNRGTQYF. The CDR3 nucleotides read TGTGCCAGCAGCGCCCAAAATAGAGGGACCCAGTACTTC. Filled out from reference TRBV9 and TRBJ2-5, the complete variable domain reads DSGVTQTPKHLITATGQRVTLRCSPRSGDLSVYWYQQSLDQGLQFLIQYYNGEERAKGNILERFSAQQFPDLHSELNLSSLELGDSALYFCASSAQNRGTQYFGPGTRLLVL.

This chain connects TRBV27 to TRBJ2-1; 9 bases are a match to TRBD2. In germline, CDR1 is MNHEY, CDR2 SMNVEV (reference sequence). J gave up 6 bases and V 3 bases, and 6 bases lay outside the gene matches. The CDR3 runs to 15 residues. CDR3 loop: CASSFHSGRPNEQFF. The CDR3 bases are TGTGCCAGCAGTTTCCATAGCGGGAGACCCAATGAGCAGTTCTTC.

On this clone: Distinct nucleotide sequences in the sample also encode this CDR3. The rearrangement joins TRBV5-1 to TRBJ2-7; 8 bases line up with TRBD1. The junction had 2 bases not matched to a gene; V was cut back by 0 bases and J by 3 bases. CDR3 length: 14 residues. CDR1 is SGHRS, CDR2 YFSETQ, per germline. The CDR3 DNA reads TGCGCCAGCAGCTTGGGACAGGGGAGCTACGAGCAGTACTTC. Translation: CASSLGQGSYEQYF.

This chain joins TRBV10-3 and TRBJ2-2, with 8 bases fitting TRBD2. Germline-derived CDR1 and CDR2 are ENHRY and SYGVKD. After removal of 4 bases from V and 5 bases from J, the junction contained 6 bases not matched to a gene. The CDR3 length is 15 residues. This CDR3 reads CAISGVSSGTGELFF. The CDR3 bases are TGTGCCATCAGTGGGGTTTCTAGCGGGACCGGGGAGCTGTTTTTT.

This chain uses TRBV7-9 with TRBJ2-7, with TRBD1 matching over 9 bases. Looked up from germline, CDR1 is SEHNR and CDR2 is FQNEAQ (reference sequence). V was pared by 1 base and J by 5 bases, with 6 bases of the junction left unmatched. The CDR3 is 15 amino acids. This CDR3 reads CASSLVRTGDNEQYF. CDR3 nucleotides: TGTGCCAGCAGCTTAGTCAGGACAGGGGACAACGAGCAGTACTTC.